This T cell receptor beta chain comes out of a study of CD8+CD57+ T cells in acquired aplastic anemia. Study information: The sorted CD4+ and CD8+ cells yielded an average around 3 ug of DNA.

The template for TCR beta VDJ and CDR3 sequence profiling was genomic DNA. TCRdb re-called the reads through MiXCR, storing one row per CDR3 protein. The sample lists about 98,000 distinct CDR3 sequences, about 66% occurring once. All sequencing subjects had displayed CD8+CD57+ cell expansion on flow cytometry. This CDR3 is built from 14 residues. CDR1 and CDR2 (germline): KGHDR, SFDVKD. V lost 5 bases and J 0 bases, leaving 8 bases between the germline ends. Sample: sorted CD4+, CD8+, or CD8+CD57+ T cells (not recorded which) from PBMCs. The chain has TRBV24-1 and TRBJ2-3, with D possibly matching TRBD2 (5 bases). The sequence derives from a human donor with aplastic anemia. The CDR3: CATSVAGSTDTQYF. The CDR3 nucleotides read TGTGCCACCAGTGTGGCGGGTAGCACAGATACGCAGTATTTT.